The clone carrying this TCR beta chain was observed at least ten times. Its antigen is unknown. The sample is drawn from a study of T cells in Graves' hyperthyroidism and ophthalmopathy. Overall study results and limits: Most thyroid clonotypes that were expanded above 0.001 also turned up in blood.

Regions amplified from RNA transcripts were the TCR beta CDR3 regions. First-round RT-PCR of the TCR CDR3 relied on the HTBI primer set. TCRdb passed the multiplex PCR reads through MiXCR, listing each CDR3 protein once. The data show under 300,000 distinct CDR3 sequences, 13% seen once. The CDR3 runs to 13 residues. Trimming took off 9 bases at V and 5 bases at J, with 16 bases between the two ends. CDR1 and CDR2 (germline): MNHEY, SMNVEV (reference sequence). The J gene is TRBJ2-5, the V gene TRBV27; D is possibly TRBD2 (5 bases). This TCR came from a woman younger than 45 with Graves' hyperthyroidism that later progressed to Graves' ophthalmopathy. Sequences were obtained from blood. The CDR3 spells CASAEGVGETQYF. CDR3 nucleotide sequence: TGTGCCAGTGCAGAGGGAGTGGGTGAGACCCAGTACTTC.